The present T cell receptor beta chain was sequenced within a study of blood T cell repertoires in COVID-19. Study-wide background: COVID-19 samples from acute and convalescent phases originated in the United States, Italy and Spain.

The length of the CDR3 is 14 residues. Germline V gene lookup returns CDR1 SGHKS and CDR2 YYEKEE (reference sequence). Trimming shortened V by 0 bases and J by 3 bases, and 7 bases separated the two germline ends. This clone has a handful of counts. Ages ranged from roughly 18 to 100 years, with residence in 20 to 30 US areas. Original handling: Amplification with reference gene primers provided the estimates of nucleated cell counts. This table comes from immunoSEQ multiplex PCR, and its TCRdb copy is limited to in-frame clones, with some not included. V and J calls and clone size are given by that table; D and trimming were obtained from the DNA. The table lists fewer than 250,000 clones, approximately 83% of them singletons.

The TCR was taken from a middle-aged woman with acute COVID-19. The chain carries TRBV5-5 and TRBJ1-5; maybe TRBD1 (5 bases). The specimen was PBMCs or T cells enriched from blood (not recorded which). The CDR3 coding sequence is TGTGCCAGCAGCTTGGCAGGGTCCAATCAGCCCCAGCATTTT. Translated, it gives CASSLAGSNQPQHF.